Shown below are 10 T cell receptor beta chains from a single sample sequenced in a study of vaccination and CD4 T cells after COVID-19. Scientists ran DNA taken from cultured CD4+ T cells through the Oncomine TCR Beta short-read assay for sequencing. TCRdb independently ran MiXCR on the PCR reads; one entry per CDR3 protein. The repertoire holds some 10,000 distinct CDR3 sequences, with over 50% as singletons. The treatment denotes: roughly nine-day PBMC culture with coronavirus spike peptide pools or control peptides (ViraFEST assay). Their target antigens are unknown. Sequencing was performed on CD4+ T cells from blood, cultured in vitro. These receptors originate from a human donor who had recovered from COVID-19.

V and J are TRBV12-3 or TRBV12-4 and TRBJ1-5; perhaps TRBD1 as D (5 bases). V lost 8 bases, J lost 2 bases, and 7 bases lay in between. The CDR3 runs to 12 residues. CDR3 loop: CASRGGNQPQHF. DNA for the CDR3: TGTGCCAGCCGGGGGGGCAATCAGCCCCAGCATTTT.

The V gene is TRBV20-1, the J gene TRBJ1-1; D is unclear. This CDR3 is built from 15 residues. The V gene's germline CDR1 is DFQATT and CDR2 SNEGSKA (reference sequence). The V and J ends lost 1 base and 0 bases respectively, with 12 bases between them. The CDR3 DNA sequence: TGCAGTGCTAGAGCGTGGCAGATCATGAACACTGAAGCTTTCTTT. Translated: CSARAWQIMNTEAFF.

The genes are TRBV18 and TRBJ2-2; either TRBD1 or TRBD2 may supply D (5 bases each). This CDR3 is built from 16 residues. V was shortened by 3 bases and J by 1 base, with 12 bases between the two germline ends. Germline CDR1 and CDR2: KGHSH and LQKENI. The CDR3 protein is CASSPSGTGNTGELFF. DNA for the CDR3: TGTGCCAGCTCACCCTCCGGGACGGGGAACACCGGGGAGCTGTTTTTT.

This clonotype occurred a few times. This chain joins TRBV7-3 and TRBJ2-5, with a possible D match to TRBD1 (6 bases). Germline CDR1 reads SGHTA; CDR2 reads FQGTGA. V was pared by 5 bases and J by 1 base, with 11 bases between. This CDR3 contains 14 residues. This CDR3 is CASSQTGPQETQYF. CDR3 DNA: TGTGCCAGCAGCCAGACAGGACCCCAAGAGACCCAGTACTTC.

In DNA form, the CDR3 reads TGTGCCAGCAGTTTAGCGGCCGATCGGGGGACCCAGTACTTC. Translating it yields CASSLAADRGTQYF. J is TRBJ2-5 and V is TRBV12-3 or TRBV12-4; a possible D gene is TRBD2 (5 bases). Trimming stripped 0 bases from V and 7 bases from J, with 12 bases between. The CDR3 length is 14 residues.

This clonotype has more than one count but fewer than ten. The chain employs TRBV20-1 and TRBJ2-3; D might be TRBD2 (6 bases). CDR1 DFQATT and CDR2 SNEGSKA come from the germline V gene (reference sequence). The germline V and J ends were trimmed by 3 bases and 9 bases, with 19 bases remaining between them. The CDR3 is 14 amino acids. The CDR3 coding sequence is TGCAGTGCTAGGGAGGGACCCCGGGGAGAGACGCAGTATTTT. It encodes CSAREGPRGETQYF.

This clonotype was counted once. The V call is TRBV5-5, the J call TRBJ1-5; TRBD1 aligns across 8 bases. CDR3 length equals 15 residues. The junction had 8 bases not matched to a gene; V was cut back by 2 bases and J by 7 bases. CDR1 and CDR2 (germline): SGHKS, YYEKEE (reference sequence). For the CDR3, the DNA is TGTGCCAGCAGCTTAGGACAGGGAAGAGGCCAGCCCCAGCATTTT. It is translated as CASSLGQGRGQPQHF.

The chain couples TRBV6-4 to TRBJ2-3, with 12 bases fitting TRBD1. The CDR3 runs 14 residues. The junction had 1 base not matched to a gene; V was cut back by 3 bases and J by 6 bases. Germline loops: CDR1 MRHNA, CDR2 SNTAGT. The CDR3 reads CASSEGQGADTQYF. In DNA, the CDR3 is TGTGCCAGCAGTGAGGGACAGGGGGCTGATACGCAGTATTTT.

The rearrangement joins TRBV19 to TRBJ2-6; D remains unclear. Per the germline V gene, CDR1 is LNHDA and CDR2 is SQIVND (reference sequence). The length of the CDR3 is 15 residues. With 3 bases removed from V and 1 base from J, the gap between germline ends came to 7 bases. DNA for the CDR3: TGTGCCAGTAGTATGTGGAGTTCTGGGGCCAACGTCCTGACTTTC. Translating gives CASSMWSSGANVLTF.

V gene TRBV6-2 or TRBV6-3 combines with J gene TRBJ2-7, with D uncertain. The CDR3 is 14 residues long. Looked up from germline, CDR1 is MNHEY and CDR2 is SVGEGT. Trimming cost V 7 bases and J 5 bases, with 18 bases left between them. The CDR3 sequence: CASNRALTTDEQYF. In DNA form, the CDR3 reads TGTGCCAGCAATAGGGCGCTGACCACTGACGAGCAGTACTTC.